The 16 T cell receptor beta chains presented below share a single source sample, sequenced in a study of cytomegalovirus exposure and HLA in healthy donors. PCR was performed using 60 Vbeta and 13 Jbeta primers. The data were produced by immunoSEQ multiplex PCR, yet TCRdb's version contains in-frame clones alone and is incomplete. The sample includes 130,000 to 150,000 clones, approximately 80% of them seen just once. The sample consisted of PBMCs. Receptor source: a man between 35 and 55 years old in good health and CMV-seropositive.

The chain has TRBV5-1 and TRBJ2-2, with D hard to call. Germline assignment: CDR1 SGHRS and CDR2 YFSETQ. This CDR3 has 12 residues. V was pared by 0 bases and J by 6 bases, with 3 bases between. CDR3 in amino acids: CASSLVAGELFF. For the CDR3, the DNA is TGCGCCAGCAGCTTGGTAGCCGGGGAGCTGTTTTTT.

V gene TRBV9 combines with J gene TRBJ1-4; 10 bases align to TRBD1. This CDR3 has 15 amino acids. V dropped 3 bases and J dropped 7; count of bases not matched to a gene: 6. The germline CDR1 and CDR2 sequences are SGDLS and YYNGEE. As DNA, the CDR3 is TGTGCCAGCAGCGCCCAGACAGGGGGCCTTGAAAAACTGTTTTTT. This encodes CASSAQTGGLEKLFF.

V gene TRBV7-9 combines with J gene TRBJ2-7, with a possible D match to TRBD1 (7 bases). The CDR3 is made up of 16 amino acids. CDR1 and CDR2 from the germline V gene are SEHNR and FQNEAQ (reference sequence). The V and J ends lost 8 bases and 3 bases respectively, with 23 bases between them. CDR3 DNA sequence: TGTGCCAGCGGCGGCAAACAGGGGAGGAGGGTCTACGAGCAGTACTTC. Its protein product is CASGGKQGRRVYEQYF.

This sequence joins TRBV7-9 and TRBJ1-5; D remains ambiguous. The CDR3 extends over 15 amino acids. The germline V and J ends were trimmed by 0 bases and 2 bases, with 8 bases remaining between them. In germline, CDR1 is SEHNR, CDR2 FQNEAQ (reference sequence). CDR3 loop: CASSLASQGNQPQHF. The CDR3 nucleotides are TGTGCCAGCAGCTTAGCGAGTCAGGGCAATCAGCCCCAGCATTTT.

The chain uses TRBV10-3 and TRBJ1-1; 11 nucleotides line up with TRBD1. The CDR3 contains 15 residues. Trimming took 2 bases from V and 5 from J; bases not matched to a gene: 4. Germline CDR1 is ENHRY and CDR2 is SYGVKD. This CDR3 reads CAISEPGTGGTEAFF. The CDR3 DNA reads as TGTGCCATCAGTGAGCCGGGGACAGGGGGAACTGAAGCTTTCTTT.

This sequence joins TRBV10-3 and TRBJ1-5, with TRBD1 matching 8 bases. The CDR3 consists of 16 residues. Germline V gene data show CDR1 as ENHRY and CDR2 as SYGVKD. Trimming at V came to 3 bases and at J to 1 base, leaving 5 bases not matched to a gene. The CDR3 loop is CAISDQGALSNQPQHF. CDR3 nucleotides: TGTGCCATCAGTGATCAGGGGGCTTTAAGCAATCAGCCCCAGCATTTT.

The V call is TRBV5-4, the J call TRBJ2-2; 12 bases line up with TRBD1. The CDR3 consists of 16 residues. The V and J ends lost 4 bases and 4 bases, in that order; junction bases with no gene match: 5. Germline V CDR1 and CDR2: SGHNT, YYREEE (reference sequence). The DNA for the CDR3 is TGTGCCAGCAGCGACGGGACAGGGGGCTTCACCGGGGAGCTGTTTTTT. Amino acids: CASSDGTGGFTGELFF.

The chain uses TRBV7-6 and TRBJ2-7; TRBD1 matches at 8 bases. Germline V CDR1 and CDR2: SGHVS, FNYEAQ. V lost 3 bases, J lost 10 bases, and 11 bases stayed unmatched. The length of the CDR3 is 14 residues. The CDR3 region has the DNA TGTGCCAGCAGCTTGGGCGGAGGACAGGGAAGACAGTACTTC. This gives the protein CASSLGGGQGRQYF.

V is TRBV6-5 and J is TRBJ1-3; unclear D gene. The CDR3 loop spans 14 amino acids. Germline CDR1 and CDR2: MNHEY and SVGAGI. The V and J ends lost 5 bases and 0 bases respectively, with 8 bases between them. CDR3 DNA sequence: TGTGCCAGCAGTCCACAGATCTCTGGAAACACCATATATTTT. Its protein product is CASSPQISGNTIYF.

This clone was counted a few times. This chain joins TRBV14 and TRBJ2-5, with no clear D. CDR1 is SGHDN, CDR2 FVKESK, per germline. The CDR3 is 12 residues long. V lost 1 base and J lost 5, with 5 bases in between. CDR3 DNA: TGTGCCAGCAGCCAAGTCGTGGAGACCCAGTACTTC. The encoded protein is CASSQVVETQYF.

The genes are TRBV6-5 and TRBJ1-2; no reliable D call. This CDR3 is 14 amino acids long. V lost 2 bases, J lost 7 bases, and 14 bases lay in between. Germline CDR1 reads MNHEY; CDR2 reads SVGAGI. The CDR3 loop is CASSYGSAGGGYTF. The CDR3 DNA reads TGTGCCAGCAGTTACGGTTCGGCAGGAGGTGGCTACACCTTC.

The chain is built from TRBV7-9 and TRBJ1-2; 8 bases match TRBD1. The germline V gene encodes CDR1 SEHNR and CDR2 FQNEAQ (reference sequence). V lost 1 base and J lost 12; bases outside the gene matches: 4. This CDR3 spans 12 amino acids. CDR3 protein: CASSLGRTGHTF. DNA of the CDR3: TGTGCCAGCAGCTTAGGGAGGACAGGGCACACCTTC.

The J gene is TRBJ1-3, the V gene TRBV9, with a tentative D call TRBD1 (6 bases). The germline gives CDR1 SGDLS, CDR2 YYNGEE. The ends were cut back, 0 bases at V and 0 bases at J, with 10 bases in the middle. This CDR3 has 16 residues. CDR3 in amino acids: CASSVEVRGSGNTIYF. The CDR3 DNA is TGTGCCAGCAGCGTAGAGGTCAGGGGCTCTGGAAACACCATATATTTT.

Of note for this clone: Other DNA sequences from this sample encode an identical CDR3 as well. The chain employs TRBV6-1 and TRBJ2-7; D perhaps matches TRBD2 (5 bases). The V gene's germline CDR1 is MNHNS and CDR2 SASEGT. Trimming pared 2 bases from V and 12 bases from J, leaving 20 bases between. The CDR3 loop spans 14 amino acids. CDR3 region: CASSEIKGGTRGYF. In nucleotides, the CDR3 is TGTGCCAGCAGTGAAATAAAGGGCGGCACTCGGGGGTACTTC.

The V gene is TRBV4-1, the J gene TRBJ2-1; TRBD2 agrees at 13 bases. The CDR3 consists of 19 residues. Germline lookup yields CDR1 MGHRA and CDR2 YSYEKL. V dropped 0 bases and J dropped 0; count of bases not matched to a gene: 5. This chain's CDR3 is CASSQEGLAGLSSYNEQFF. CDR3 sequence (DNA): TGCGCCAGCAGCCAAGAGGGACTAGCGGGATTAAGCTCCTACAATGAGCAGTTCTTC.

The rearrangement links TRBV5-6 to TRBJ1-5, with D perhaps TRBD1 (6 bases). CDR3 length equals 14 residues. Germline CDR1 SGHDT, CDR2 YYEEEE. Trimming took off 5 bases at V and 5 bases at J, with 14 bases between the two ends. The CDR3 region is CASSLGAGDQPQHF. The CDR3 region has the DNA TGTGCCAGCAGTCTGGGGGCAGGGGATCAGCCCCAGCATTTT.